This TCR beta chain emerged from a study of blood T cell repertoires in COVID-19. CDR3 length: 13 amino acids. V gave up 1 base and J gave up 4 bases, with 7 bases separating them. Germline V lookup: CDR1 LGHDT, CDR2 YNNKEL (reference sequence). Methods used by the authors: Quantification of nucleated cells was approximated via reference gene primer amplification. Libraries were prepared by immunoSEQ multiplex PCR; TCRdb keeps only in-frame clonotypes and omits some of them. The V and J calls and the clone size are those of that table, but D and trimming were determined from the DNA. The repertoire holds approximately 270,000 clones, approximately 90% seen once, with around 0.84% in the top ten.

This rearrangement joins TRBV3-1 (or the pseudogene TRBV3-2) to TRBJ2-5; D remains unclear. The sequence derives from a man in his thirties or forties with acute or convalescent COVID-19. Sequencing was performed on peripheral blood. In DNA, the CDR3 is TGTGCCAGCAGCCAAGTTTTTCGAGAGACCCAGTACTTC. Its protein product is CASSQVFRETQYF.